This TCR beta chain originates from a study of monozygotic twins with cystic fibrosis. TCRdb's copy holds only in-frame clones and misses some; the assay was immunoSEQ multiplex PCR. The table lists approximately 13,000 clones, around 93% of them singletons. This clonotype was sampled from a girl aged 2 to 9 with cystic fibrosis. The sequencing input was blood.

The CDR3: CASSPGTSQFF. In DNA, the CDR3 is TGTGCCAGCAGCCCCGGGACTTCACAGTTCTTC. This chain uses TRBV7-2 with TRBJ2-1; the D gene is possibly TRBD2 (6 bases). The V gene lost 5 bases and the J gene lost 13 bases, with 12 bases spanning the gap. The CDR3 is 11 amino acids. CDR1 and CDR2 (germline): SGHTA, FQGNSA. The full variable domain, its missing parts supplied by reference TRBV7-2 and TRBJ2-1, is GAGVSQSPSNKVTEKGKDVELRCDPISGHTALYWYRQSLGQGLEFLIYFQGNSAPDKSGLPSDRFSAERTGGSVSTLTIQRTQQEDSAVYLCASSPGTSQFFGPGTRLTVL.